This T cell receptor beta chain was found in a study of shared clonotypes between healthy human individuals. Germline CDR1 MNHEY, CDR2 SVGAGI. CDR3 length equals 14 residues. The V end lost 9 bases, the J end lost 2 bases, and 14 bases lay between the germline ends. On this clone: What it recognizes is unknown.

For every subset, genomic DNA was evenly distributed across several immunoSEQ plates. Profiled with immunoSEQ multiplex PCR; TCRdb holds only in-frame clones, not every one. The sample contains about a million clones, roughly 70% of which appear only once. The study, taken as a whole, reports: Relative to their counterparts shared across all four donors, non-shared clonotypes exhibited diminished generation probabilities.

Sequences were obtained from memory CD4+ T cells sorted from blood. The subset: CD45RA-negative fraction. The chain has TRBV6-5 and TRBJ1-5, with D possibly matching TRBD1 (5 bases). This TCR came from a man aged 18 to 35 in good health. CDR3 coding DNA: TGTGCCAGTGGCGAAGGGACGGGCAATCAGCCCCAGCATTTT. It translates to CASGEGTGNQPQHF.